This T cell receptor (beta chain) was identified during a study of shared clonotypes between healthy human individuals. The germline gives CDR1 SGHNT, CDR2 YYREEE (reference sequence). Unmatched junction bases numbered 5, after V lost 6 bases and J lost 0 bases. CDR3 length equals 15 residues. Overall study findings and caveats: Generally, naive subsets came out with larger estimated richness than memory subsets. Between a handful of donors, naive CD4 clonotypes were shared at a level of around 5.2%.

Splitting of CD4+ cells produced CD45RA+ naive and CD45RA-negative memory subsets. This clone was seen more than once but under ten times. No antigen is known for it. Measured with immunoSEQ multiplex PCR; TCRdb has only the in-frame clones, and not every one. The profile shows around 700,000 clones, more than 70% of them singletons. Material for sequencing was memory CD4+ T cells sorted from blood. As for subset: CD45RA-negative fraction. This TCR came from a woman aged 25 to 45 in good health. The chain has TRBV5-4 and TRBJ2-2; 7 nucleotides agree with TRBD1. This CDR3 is CASTPGQANTGELFF. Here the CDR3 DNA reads TGTGCCAGCACCCCCGGACAGGCGAACACCGGGGAGCTGTTTTTT.